A single count supports the clone carrying this TCR beta chain. Generated by immunoSEQ multiplex PCR, the TCRdb table keeps only in-frame clones and is missing some. This table holds hundreds of thousands of clones, roughly 85% found once. These data come from a study of blood T cell repertoires in COVID-19. The overall study: Samples taken during acute and convalescent COVID-19 were collected in the United States, Italy and Spain. PBMCs, B-cell-depleted T cells, or T cells were the source of the cDNA or gDNA that made up the material.

The CDR3 is 13 residues long. Between the trimmed V and J ends, which lost 0 bases and 4 bases, there was a span of 4 bases. Looked up from germline, CDR1 is LGHDT and CDR2 is YNNKEL (reference sequence). Material: PBMCs or T cells enriched from blood (not recorded which). The clonotype was recovered from a woman in her 50s with acute COVID-19. The chain carries TRBV3-1 (or the pseudogene TRBV3-2) and TRBJ1-5; no firm D call. The CDR3 DNA sequence: TGTGCCAGCAGCCAAGACCTGAATCAGCCCCAGCATTTT. It encodes CASSQDLNQPQHF.